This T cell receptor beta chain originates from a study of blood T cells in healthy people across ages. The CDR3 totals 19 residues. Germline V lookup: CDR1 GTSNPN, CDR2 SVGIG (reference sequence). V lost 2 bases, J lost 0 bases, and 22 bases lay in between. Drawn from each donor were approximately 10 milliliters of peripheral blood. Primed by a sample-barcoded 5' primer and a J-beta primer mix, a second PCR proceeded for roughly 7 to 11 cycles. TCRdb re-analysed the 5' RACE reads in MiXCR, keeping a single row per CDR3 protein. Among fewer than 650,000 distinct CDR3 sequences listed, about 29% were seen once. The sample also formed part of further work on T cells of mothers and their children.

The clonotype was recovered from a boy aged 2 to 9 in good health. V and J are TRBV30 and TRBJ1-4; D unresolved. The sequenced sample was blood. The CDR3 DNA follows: TGTGCCTGGAGTCCACCCCGAGGCACTTGGGCAGCAACTAATGAAAAACTGTTTTTT. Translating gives CAWSPPRGTWAATNEKLFF. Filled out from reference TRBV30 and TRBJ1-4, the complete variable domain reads SQTIHQWPATLVQPVGSPLSLECTVEGTSNPNLYWYRQAAGRGLQLLFYSVGIGQISSEVPQNLSASRPQDRQFILSSKKLLLSDSGFYLCAWSPPRGTWAATNEKLFFGSGTQLSVL.